The rows below give T cell receptor beta chains drawn from one sample of a study of T-cell memory formation after mild COVID-19. MiXCR, applied by TCRdb to the 5' RACE reads, yields one record per CDR3 protein. The sample lists approximately 150,000 distinct CDR3 sequences; 13% were seen once. The material sequenced was PBMCs or a T cell subset sorted from them (not recorded which). These receptors all come from a man younger than 35 who had mild COVID-19 (a few samples of this study predate the infection). Cell type and time point are not known. Each CDR3 is given with its conserved first and last residue. The D gene is left open where the match is weak. Clone size is stated in some rows and not others, as once, few, many or a class when expanded.

clone size | J gene | V gene | D gene | CDR3 protein | CDR3 DNA
few | TRBJ1-5 | TRBV18 | NA | CASSPPEGRDQPQHF | TGTGCCAGCTCACCACCGGAGGGACGGGATCAGCCCCAGCATTTT
once | TRBJ1-3 | TRBV30 | NA | CAWSVRDRSSGNTIYF | TGTGCCTGGAGTGTACGTGACAGAAGCTCTGGAAACACCATATATTTT
NA | TRBJ2-1 | TRBV2 | NA | CASSEYLEQFF | TGTGCCAGCAGTGAATATCTGGAGCAGTTCTTC
NA | TRBJ2-1 | TRBV5-1 | TRBD2 | CASSFGTSNEQFF | TGCGCCAGCAGCTTCGGGACTAGCAATGAGCAGTTCTTC
NA | TRBJ2-5 | TRBV5-1 | NA | CASGSIQETQYF | TGCGCCAGCGGAAGTATTCAAGAGACCCAGTACTTC
NA | TRBJ1-3 | TRBV18 | NA | CASSDGSSGNTIYF | TGTGCCAGCTCGGACGGGAGCTCTGGAAACACCATATATTTT
NA | TRBJ2-3 | TRBV5-1 | NA | CASSLSGILQDTQYF | TGCGCCAGCAGCTTATCAGGGATCCTTCAGGATACGCAGTATTTT
NA | TRBJ2-5 | TRBV7-9 | NA | CASSLRGSDQETQYF | TGTGCCAGCAGCCTCCGGGGGAGCGACCAAGAGACCCAGTACTTC
few | TRBJ2-3 | TRBV12-3/TRBV12-4 | TRBD2 | CASSLSGGGGTDTQYF | TGTGCCAGCAGCCTTAGCGGGGGCGGGGGCACAGATACGCAGTATTTT
NA | TRBJ2-4 | TRBV7-2 | NA | CASSQSVGTKNIQYF | TGTGCCAGCAGCCAAAGCGTGGGTACCAAAAACATTCAGTACTTC
few | TRBJ1-1 | TRBV18 | NA | CASSPRLAGMNTEAFF | TGTGCCAGCTCACCAAGGTTAGCAGGGATGAACACTGAAGCTTTCTTT
NA | TRBJ2-5 | TRBV19 | TRBD2 | CASSTSGGETQYF | TGTGCCAGTAGTACAAGCGGGGGGGAGACCCAGTACTTC
few | TRBJ1-2 | TRBV3-1 | NA | CASSQEEVHGYTF | TGTGCCAGCAGCCAGGAGGAAGTTCATGGCTACACCTTC
NA | TRBJ2-1 | TRBV4-1 | NA | CASSLNGEQFF | TGCGCCAGCAGCCTGAACGGTGAGCAGTTCTTC
few | TRBJ2-5 | TRBV5-1 | TRBD2 | CASSFSSGVQETQYF | TGCGCCAGCAGCTTCAGTAGCGGGGTACAAGAGACCCAGTACTTC
NA | TRBJ2-1 | TRBV28 | TRBD1 | CASSWGRGRVEQFF | TGTGCCAGCAGTTGGGGTAGGGGGCGGGTTGAGCAGTTCTTC
NA | TRBJ2-7 | TRBV21-1 | NA | CASSKRGTGGYEQYF | TGTGCCAGCAGCAAAAGGGGGACAGGGGGGTACGAGCAGTACTTC
NA | TRBJ1-2 | TRBV6-5 | NA | CASSYTRGRGYTF | TGTGCCAGCAGCTATACACGGGGTCGCGGCTACACCTTC
NA | TRBJ1-1 | TRBV20-1 | TRBD1 | CSAGQMLNTEAFF | TGCAGTGCGGGACAGATGTTGAACACTGAAGCTTTCTTT
few | TRBJ1-3 | TRBV3-1 | NA | CASSQRESTDTCF | TGTGCCAGCAGCCAACGGGAATCCACAGACACTTGTTTT
NA | TRBJ2-3 | TRBV20-1 | NA | CSAGPPSGTQYF | TGCAGTGCTGGGCCTCCCTCGGGCACGCAGTATTTT
many | TRBJ2-7 | TRBV5-1 | TRBD1 | CASSLDAGGYEQYF | TGCGCCAGCAGCTTGGACGCAGGGGGCTACGAGCAGTACTTC
NA | TRBJ1-4 | TRBV6-5 | TRBD1 | CASRTGTAATNEKLFF | TGTGCCAGCAGAACCGGGACAGCGGCAACTAATGAAAAACTGTTTTTT
few | TRBJ2-3 | TRBV7-9 | NA | CASSYYGGTQYF | TGTGCCAGCAGCTACTACGGCGGTACGCAGTATTTT
once | TRBJ2-5 | TRBV29-1 | NA | CSVGLVLQETQYF | TGCAGCGTTGGCTTGGTGCTCCAAGAGACCCAGTACTTC
NA | TRBJ2-3 | TRBV5-4 | TRBD1 | CASSTPQGAGDTQYF | TGTGCCAGCAGCACCCCACAGGGGGCTGGGGATACGCAGTATTTT
NA | TRBJ1-2 | TRBV7-2 | NA | CASSGYGTTTQGGYTF | TGTGCCAGCAGCGGATACGGGACTACGACCCAAGGAGGCTACACCTTC
NA | TRBJ2-1 | TRBV20-1 | TRBD2 | CSARDVERGASYNEQFF | TGCAGTGCTAGAGATGTCGAGCGGGGGGCTTCTTACAATGAGCAGTTCTTC
NA | TRBJ2-5 | TRBV4-2 | NA | CASSPVGLVGETQYF | TGTGCCAGCAGCCCAGTGGGCCTAGTGGGGGAGACCCAGTACTTC
few | TRBJ1-2 | TRBV4-3 | NA | CASSQDAGSYTF | TGCGCCAGCAGCCAAGATGCAGGGAGCTACACCTTC
NA | TRBJ1-3 | TRBV7-6 | NA | CASSTPGPGNTIYF | TGTGCCAGCAGCACCCCCGGGCCGGGAAACACCATATATTTT
few | TRBJ1-1 | TRBV29-1 | NA | CSVEDYRSAEAFF | TGCAGCGTTGAAGACTACAGGAGCGCTGAAGCTTTCTTT
NA | TRBJ2-1 | TRBV7-3 | NA | CASSPSGPLNEQFF | TGTGCCAGCAGCCCCTCGGGGCCCCTAAATGAGCAGTTCTTC
NA | TRBJ1-2 | TRBV4-3 | NA | CASSQDVPGGNYGYTF | TGCGCCAGCAGCCAAGATGTTCCAGGAGGGAACTATGGCTACACCTTC
NA | TRBJ2-5 | TRBV7-2 | TRBD2 | CASSSRRAKAGEETQYF | TGTGCCAGCAGCTCCCGACGGGCTAAAGCGGGGGAAGAGACCCAGTACTTC
NA | TRBJ2-5 | TRBV5-1 | TRBD1 | CASSLGQGLGETQYF | TGCGCCAGCAGCCTCGGACAGGGGCTAGGAGAGACCCAGTACTTC